The 21 T cell receptor beta chains given below trace back to one sample, sequenced in a study of blood T cell repertoires in COVID-19. TCRdb's table, derived via immunoSEQ multiplex PCR, lists solely in-frame clones and lacks some. Of 300,000 to 450,000 clones in the sample, 81% were seen once. Sequences were obtained from peripheral blood. Receptors were obtained from a human donor with acute or convalescent COVID-19. The donor label of this sample is uncertain.

The chain joins TRBV6-6 to TRBJ2-7, with 8 nucleotides matching TRBD1. The CDR3 consists of 13 residues. V lost 2 bases, J lost 6 bases, and 3 bases stayed unmatched. The germline V gene has CDR1 MNHNY and CDR2 SVGAGI (reference sequence). Written as DNA, the CDR3 is TGTGCCAGCAGTTACGGGACAGGAGTCGAGCAGTACTTC. This codes for CASSYGTGVEQYF.

The V gene is TRBV7-2, the J gene TRBJ2-3; tentative D call: TRBD1 (5 bases). The CDR3 runs to 16 residues. Germline V CDR1 and CDR2: SGHTA, FQGNSA. V was trimmed by 1 base and J by 8 bases, leaving 19 bases between them. The CDR3 coding sequence is TGTGCCAGCAGCTTAGAAGGCGGCAGGGCCGCACGTACGCAGTATTTT. As protein: CASSLEGGRAARTQYF.

As for this clone: Different DNA sequences within this sample yield the same CDR3. The V gene is TRBV28, the J gene TRBJ2-4, with D perhaps TRBD1 (5 bases). The CDR3 loop spans 15 amino acids. Germline CDR1 reads MDHEN; CDR2 reads SYDVKM. V dropped 2 bases and J dropped 0 bases, with 8 bases sitting between them. CDR3 in amino acids: CASSLTGVAKNIQYF. The CDR3 nucleotides read TGTGCCAGCAGTTTAACAGGAGTAGCCAAAAACATTCAGTACTTC.

The chain uses TRBV4-1 and TRBJ2-6; D may be TRBD2 (5 bases). Trimming removed 0 bases from V and 0 bases from J, with 15 bases in between. This CDR3 is built from 19 residues. Per the germline V gene, CDR1 is MGHRA and CDR2 is YSYEKL. The CDR3 reads CASSQDRSGYYSGANVLTF. As DNA, the CDR3 is TGCGCCAGCAGCCAAGATCGGTCGGGATACTACTCTGGGGCCAACGTCCTGACTTTC.

V usage is TRBV4-1 and J usage is TRBJ2-3; 9 bases align to TRBD2. J was trimmed by 5 bases and V by 6 bases; bases with no gene match: 12. This CDR3 comprises 16 residues. CDR1 MGHRA and CDR2 YSYEKL come from the germline V gene. The CDR3 spells CASRRSGGPGRDTQYF. CDR3 coding DNA: TGCGCCAGCAGACGTAGCGGGGGCCCCGGGAGAGATACGCAGTATTTT.

The V gene is TRBV5-1, the J gene TRBJ2-6; 7 bases map to TRBD1. The germline V gene has CDR1 SGHRS and CDR2 YFSETQ. With V trimmed by 4 bases and J by 0 bases, 7 bases remained unmatched. This CDR3 is 17 amino acids long. CDR3 in amino acids: CASSPQTGYSGANVLTF. CDR3 DNA sequence: TGCGCCAGCAGCCCACAGACAGGGTACTCTGGGGCCAACGTCCTGACTTTC.

This chain uses TRBV29-1 with TRBJ1-2, with TRBD1 as a possible D gene (5 bases). The CDR3 contains 12 residues. The germline V gene has CDR1 SQVTM and CDR2 ANQGSEA. V was pared by 7 bases and J by 5 bases, with 14 bases between. The CDR3 DNA reads as TGCAGCGCCTCGCGGGGGACTTATGGCTACACCTTC. Translating gives CSASRGTYGYTF.

The chain joins TRBV12-3 or TRBV12-4 to TRBJ2-1; a weak D match, TRBD1 (7 bases). The CDR3 is 13 residues long. Trimming pared 6 bases from V and 7 bases from J, leaving 13 bases between. The CDR3 sequence is CASRPPGGNEQFF. For the CDR3, the DNA is TGTGCCAGCAGACCCCCAGGGGGGAATGAGCAGTTCTTC.

Points on this clone: Other DNA sequences in this specimen translate into the identical CDR3. J is TRBJ1-2 and V is TRBV7-9, with 10 bases identical to TRBD1. CDR1 and CDR2 (germline): SEHNR, FQNEAQ (reference sequence). The CDR3 consists of 14 residues. Trimming removed 1 base from V and 8 bases from J; junction bases left unmatched: 4. Here the CDR3 reads CASSLGRDRGGYTF. The CDR3 bases are TGTGCCAGCAGCTTAGGGCGGGACAGGGGCGGCTACACCTTC.

The rearrangement uses TRBV19 and TRBJ1-2; D remains unclear. V lost 4 bases and J 0 bases, leaving 15 bases between the germline ends. There are 16 residues in the CDR3. The germline V gene encodes CDR1 LNHDA and CDR2 SQIVND (reference sequence). Here the CDR3 DNA reads TGTGCCAGTAGTAAGTCAGATATTCCATCTAACTATGGCTACACCTTC. This encodes CASSKSDIPSNYGYTF.

This sequence joins TRBV4-2 and TRBJ1-2; D is perhaps TRBD1 (6 bases). In germline, CDR1 is LGHNA, CDR2 YNFKEQ. With 5 bases removed from V and 4 bases from J, the gap between germline ends came to 14 bases. There are 14 residues in the CDR3. CDR3 protein: CASSSTDRPYGYTF. CDR3 sequence (DNA): TGTGCCAGCAGCTCTACGGACAGACCCTATGGCTACACCTTC.

This chain uses TRBV5-1 with TRBJ1-1, with TRBD1 matching over 8 bases. This CDR3 has 16 residues. Germline V lookup: CDR1 SGHRS, CDR2 YFSETQ. V lost 0 bases, J lost 1 base, and 5 bases stayed unmatched. CDR3 loop: CASSLVGRGPNTEAFF. As DNA, the CDR3 is TGCGCCAGCAGCTTGGTGGGCAGGGGGCCGAACACTGAAGCTTTCTTT.

In the case of this clone: Other DNA sequences in this specimen translate into the identical CDR3. The chain recombines TRBV5-1 with TRBJ1-1; perhaps TRBD1 as D (5 bases). Germline CDR1 is SGHRS and CDR2 is YFSETQ. Trimming cost V 0 bases and J 3 bases, with 9 bases left between them. This CDR3 spans 14 amino acids. The chain's CDR3 is CASSLAGGYTEAFF. Written as DNA, the CDR3 is TGCGCCAGCAGCTTGGCCGGGGGATACACTGAAGCTTTCTTT. The full variable domain, completed using reference TRBV5-1 and TRBJ1-1, is KAGVTQTPRYLIKTRGQQVTLSCSPISGHRSVSWYQQTPGQGLQFLFEYFSETQRNKGNFPGRFSGRQFSNSRSEMNVSTLELGDSALYLCASSLAGGYTEAFFGQGTRLTVV.

For this clone: Other DNA sequences in this sample translate to the same CDR3. This rearrangement joins TRBV4-2 to TRBJ1-2; D is unclear. This CDR3 has 14 residues. V was shortened by 0 bases and J by 4 bases, with 9 bases between the two germline ends. CDR1 and CDR2 (germline): LGHNA, YNFKEQ. The DNA for the CDR3 is TGTGCCAGCAGCCAAGAAGGCGGGAGCTATGGCTACACCTTC. This sequence encodes CASSQEGGSYGYTF.

The CDR3 nucleotides read TGCAGCGTTGGCAGGACTGAAGCTTTCTTT. Translated: CSVGRTEAFF. The chain links TRBV29-1 to TRBJ1-1; D is undetermined. This CDR3 contains 10 residues. The V gene lost 4 bases and the J gene lost 5 bases, with 5 bases spanning the gap. Germline CDR1 and CDR2: SQVTM and ANQGSEA.

This clone was seen a few times. Compared with germline, one end of the junction differs, possibly owing to a read error. The CDR3 sequence: CATSRDRPSPPGF. The CDR3 DNA follows: TGTGCCACCAGCAGAGATAGACCTAGCCCCCCTGGGTTT. The genes are TRBV15 and TRBJ1-1; D unclear. Germline V gives CDR1 LNHNV, CDR2 YYDKDF (reference sequence). This CDR3 is 13 amino acids long.

Written as DNA, the CDR3 is TGTGCCAGCAGCCTCGAGAGGCGGACTGAAGCTTTCTTT. Translated, it gives CASSLERRTEAFF. V and J are TRBV12-3 or TRBV12-4 and TRBJ1-1; D gene ambiguous. The CDR3 spans 13 residues. Trimming took 6 bases from V and 5 from J, leaving 13 bases between them.

A remark on this clone: Other DNA sequences in this sample translate to the same CDR3. The genes are TRBV6-1 and TRBJ1-5, with TRBD1 matching 7 bases. The CDR3 runs to 14 residues. The ends lost 2 bases at V and 6 bases at J; junction bases unmatched: 4. Germline loops: CDR1 MNHNS, CDR2 SASEGT. The CDR3 sequence: CASSERTGGQPQHF. In nucleotides, the CDR3 is TGTGCCAGCAGTGAAAGGACAGGAGGTCAGCCCCAGCATTTT.

The J gene is TRBJ1-1, the V gene TRBV6-4; D unclear. Germline V gives CDR1 MRHNA, CDR2 SNTAGT. Trimming pared 3 bases from V and 5 bases from J, leaving 16 bases between. This CDR3 region has 15 residues. CDR3 in DNA: TGTGCCAGCAGTGAGAGGGCCGGGTTAGGGACTGAAGCTTTCTTT. Its protein product is CASSERAGLGTEAFF.

This clone appeared a single time. V is TRBV6-1 and J is TRBJ2-1, with TRBD1 matching 10 bases. Trimming cost V 7 bases and J 7 bases; bases outside gene matches: 10. The CDR3 covers 15 residues. CDR1 MNHNS and CDR2 SASEGT come from the germline V gene. The CDR3 DNA reads as TGTGCCAGCACAAAGGAGCGACAGGGGGCAAATGAGCAGTTCTTC. Amino acids: CASTKERQGANEQFF.

V and J are TRBV7-6 and TRBJ2-2; 11 nucleotides align to TRBD1. The CDR3 is made up of 15 amino acids. CDR1 and CDR2 (germline): SGHVS, FNYEAQ. V lost 5 bases and J lost 7; bases outside the gene matches: 6. CDR3 protein: CASSKGQGAIGELFF. The CDR3 DNA is TGTGCCAGCAGCAAAGGACAGGGGGCGATCGGGGAGCTGTTTTTT.